The subject of this entry is one T cell receptor beta chain. Its cognate antigen is unknown. The data are from a study of cytomegalovirus exposure and HLA in healthy donors. Looking at the study overall: A later analysis reported the same platform for the 100 to 150 validation repertoires and the roughly 700 first-cohort repertoires.

The table came from immunoSEQ multiplex PCR; TCRdb's copy has only in-frame clones and leaves some out. This sample has about 170,000 clones, with just under 90% found just once. The CDR3 consists of 15 residues. Germline CDR1 reads SGHDN; CDR2 reads FVKESK. With 0 bases clipped from V and 6 bases from J, the junction kept 6 bases outside the gene matches. Notes on the study in general: As was reported, the classifier diagnosed cytomegalovirus status with high specificity and sensitivity. A few CMV-associated chains proved CMV antigen-specific in vitro. The study labeled 150 or so TCR beta chains cytomegalovirus-associated.

The TCR comes from a woman younger than 35 in good health and CMV-seropositive. This chain links TRBV14 with TRBJ2-7; 9 bases match TRBD1. Sequencing input: PBMCs. CDR3 amino acids: CASSQEDRGSIEQYF. The DNA of the CDR3 is TGTGCCAGCAGCCAAGAGGACAGGGGTTCGATCGAGCAGTACTTC.